One and the same sample provided the 20 T cell receptor beta chains below, sequenced in a study of blood T cell repertoires in COVID-19. Method: immunoSEQ multiplex PCR; TCRdb's copy keeps in-frame clones and lacks some. The table shows some 300,000 clones, with 75% to 90% occurring only once. The sequencing sample was made of PBMCs or T cells enriched from blood (not recorded which). These receptors all come from a woman aged 35 to 49 who had recovered from COVID-19.

V gene TRBV6-5 combines with J gene TRBJ1-1; possible D gene TRBD1, 5 bases. V was clipped by 2 bases and J by 4 bases, with 17 bases between them. CDR3 length: 16 residues. Germline V gene lookup returns CDR1 MNHEY and CDR2 SVGAGI. CDR3 DNA sequence: TGTGCCAGCAGTTACGAAGGTGCGGGGCAGGGCACTGAAGCTTTCTTT. Its translation is CASSYEGAGQGTEAFF.

This chain joins TRBV7-2 and TRBJ1-2, with D possibly being TRBD1 (5 bases). Germline V CDR1 and CDR2: SGHTA, FQGNSA. V was shortened by 5 bases and J by 4 bases, with 17 bases between the two germline ends. The CDR3 is 15 amino acids. The CDR3 DNA reads as TGTGCCAGCAGCATACAGCCGGGGGTCCGCTATGGCTACACCTTC. Translated: CASSIQPGVRYGYTF. The full variable domain, its missing parts supplied by reference TRBV7-2 and TRBJ1-2, is GAGVSQSPSNKVTEKGKDVELRCDPISGHTALYWYRQSLGQGLEFLIYFQGNSAPDKSGLPSDRFSAERTGGSVSTLTIQRTQQEDSAVYLCASSIQPGVRYGYTFGSGTRLTVV.

V usage is TRBV24-1 and J usage is TRBJ1-2; perhaps TRBD1 as D (6 bases). The CDR3 loop spans 14 amino acids. V lost 3 bases and J 0 bases, leaving 7 bases between the germline ends. Germline assignment: CDR1 KGHDR and CDR2 SFDVKD. This CDR3 is CATSDAGANYGYTF. CDR3 DNA: TGTGCCACCAGTGATGCAGGGGCTAACTATGGCTACACCTTC.

The chain has TRBV5-1 and TRBJ2-2; maybe TRBD2 (6 bases). CDR1 and CDR2 from the germline V gene are SGHRS and YFSETQ. Trimming took 0 bases from V and 3 from J, leaving 12 bases between them. The CDR3 loop spans 16 amino acids. The CDR3 loop is CASSLAGGTDTGELFF. DNA for the CDR3: TGCGCCAGCAGCTTGGCCGGCGGGACGGACACCGGGGAGCTGTTTTTT.

This chain joins TRBV19 and TRBJ2-7; 9 bases fit TRBD1. The CDR3 is made up of 16 amino acids. J gave up 0 bases and V 5 bases, and 8 bases lay outside the gene matches. In germline, CDR1 is LNHDA, CDR2 SQIVND (reference sequence). CDR3: CASSSGTGSHSYEQYF. The DNA of the CDR3 is TGTGCCAGTAGTTCCGGGACAGGGAGTCACTCCTACGAGCAGTACTTC.

The V call is TRBV5-4, the J call TRBJ1-1; unclear D gene. Trimming shortened V by 6 bases and J by 8 bases, and 11 bases separated the two germline ends. The CDR3 is 11 residues long. The germline CDR1 and CDR2 sequences are SGHNT and YYREEE (reference sequence). The CDR3 sequence is CASTTGGEAFF. The CDR3 DNA sequence: TGTGCCAGCACCACGGGAGGGGAAGCTTTCTTT.

This chain connects TRBV6-6 to TRBJ1-1; D possibly corresponds to TRBD1 (6 bases). This CDR3 spans 12 amino acids. Germline V gene sequence: CDR1 MNHNY, CDR2 SVGAGI (reference sequence). V lost 5 bases, J lost 9 bases, and 13 bases lay in between. The CDR3 loop is CASSLITGQAFF. In DNA, the CDR3 is TGTGCCAGCAGTCTGATAACAGGGCAAGCTTTCTTT.

The chain is built from TRBV2 and TRBJ2-7, with a possible D match to TRBD1 (5 bases). CDR1 is SNHLY, CDR2 FYNNEI, per germline. Trimming cost V 4 bases and J 3 bases, with 7 bases left between them. The CDR3 sequence is 12 residues long. CDR3 sequence: CASSVQDYEQYF. As DNA, the CDR3 is TGTGCCAGCAGTGTACAGGACTACGAGCAGTACTTC. Variable domain in full (rest from reference TRBV2 and TRBJ2-7): EPEVTQTPSHQVTQMGQEVILRCVPISNHLYFYWYRQILGQKVEFLVSFYNNEISEKSEIFDDQFSVERPDGSNFTLKIRSTKLEDSAMYFCASSVQDYEQYFGPGTRLTVT.

The chain carries TRBV3-1 (or the pseudogene TRBV3-2) and TRBJ2-3; 14 nucleotides match TRBD2. Trimming cost V 4 bases and J 1 base; bases outside gene matches: 7. Germline assignment: CDR1 LGHDT and CDR2 YNNKEL (reference sequence). This CDR3 spans 18 amino acids. The CDR3 DNA reads TGTGCCAGCAGCCTGACTAGCGGGAGGGCCTTGGGCACAGATACGCAGTATTTT. Protein product: CASSLTSGRALGTDTQYF.

This chain connects TRBV7-9 to TRBJ2-2; 11 bases match TRBD1. Germline V gene lookup returns CDR1 SEHNR and CDR2 FQNEAQ (reference sequence). The CDR3 covers 14 residues. The J segment lost 9 bases and the V segment lost 7 bases, leaving 7 bases of the junction unmatched. In nucleotides, the CDR3 is TGTGCCAGCAACGCCGGACAGGGGGCCAGGGAGCTGTTTTTT. Its protein product is CASNAGQGARELFF.

The CDR3 DNA reads TGTGCCAGCAGTTTCGGACAGGGTCAGGGCTACACCTTC. This translates into CASSFGQGQGYTF. The chain employs TRBV27 and TRBJ1-2; 8 bases fit TRBD1. The CDR3 contains 13 residues. Trimming removed 3 bases from V and 8 bases from J; junction bases left unmatched: 5. Germline V CDR1 and CDR2: MNHEY, SMNVEV (reference sequence).

The chain is built from TRBV7-2 and TRBJ1-1, with D uncertain. The CDR3 consists of 16 residues. V lost 2 bases, J lost 0 bases, and 13 bases lay in between. Germline lookup yields CDR1 SGHTA and CDR2 FQGNSA. The CDR3 coding sequence is TGTGCCAGCAGCTTAAGACTTAACCGGATGAACACTGAAGCTTTCTTT. It specifies CASSLRLNRMNTEAFF.

V is TRBV5-5 and J is TRBJ2-5, with unresolved D. The CDR3 length is 13 residues. Germline V gene data show CDR1 as SGHKS and CDR2 as YYEKEE (reference sequence). V was shortened by 0 bases and J by 2 bases, with 5 bases between the two germline ends. The CDR3 nucleotides are TGTGCCAGCAGCTTGGACAGTCAAGAGACCCAGTACTTC. Protein: CASSLDSQETQYF.

The chain combines TRBV6-2 or TRBV6-3 with TRBJ2-7, with D perhaps TRBD2 (6 bases). There are 15 residues in the CDR3. The germline V and J ends were trimmed by 4 bases and 4 bases, with 17 bases remaining between them. Germline V CDR1 and CDR2: MNHEY, SVGEGT. As DNA, the CDR3 is TGTGCCAGCAGTTGGACCCGGGACTTGGGGTACGAGCAGTACTTC. Protein product: CASSWTRDLGYEQYF.

This clone was detected only a few times. This chain joins TRBV6-2 or TRBV6-3 and TRBJ1-2, with D possibly being TRBD1 (5 bases). This CDR3 spans 14 amino acids. Between the trimmed V and J ends, which lost 3 bases and 2 bases, there was a span of 10 bases. CDR1 and CDR2 (germline): MNHEY, SVGEGT. The CDR3 DNA is TGTGCCAGCAGTTATCCAGGGCCAAACTATGGCTACACCTTC. As protein: CASSYPGPNYGYTF.

The CDR3 nucleotides read TGTGCCAGCAGTCGAAACTCCGCTAACTATGGCTACACCTTC. It translates to CASSRNSANYGYTF. This rearrangement joins TRBV3-1 (or the pseudogene TRBV3-2) to TRBJ1-2; no clear D gene. Trimming left V 6 bases short and J 0 bases short, with 11 bases between. Germline V gene lookup returns CDR1 LGHDT and CDR2 YNNKEL (reference sequence). The CDR3 is made up of 14 amino acids.

This sequence joins TRBV29-1 and TRBJ2-3; TRBD2 aligns across 9 bases. The V and J ends lost 4 bases and 1 base, in that order; junction bases with no gene match: 3. The CDR3 length is 14 residues. CDR1 is SQVTM, CDR2 ANQGSEA, per germline. This CDR3 is CSVAASGGTDTQYF. The CDR3 coding sequence is TGCAGCGTTGCAGCTAGCGGGGGCACAGATACGCAGTATTTT.

The chain employs TRBV4-2 and TRBJ2-7; perhaps TRBD2 as D (5 bases). The V gene's germline CDR1 is LGHNA and CDR2 YNFKEQ. Trimming shortened V by 0 bases and J by 6 bases, and 12 bases separated the two germline ends. The CDR3 contains 14 residues. CDR3: CASSQDLARGEQYF. CDR3 DNA: TGTGCCAGCAGCCAAGATTTAGCGAGAGGCGAGCAGTACTTC.

This chain uses TRBV6-5 with TRBJ1-5; possible D gene TRBD1, 6 bases. Trimming took 0 bases from V and 6 from J, leaving 12 bases between them. The CDR3 loop spans 15 amino acids. Germline CDR1 and CDR2: MNHEY and SVGAGI. For the CDR3, the DNA is TGTGCCAGCAGTTACTCTCAGGGGTCGGGTCAGCCCCAGCATTTT. Translation gives CASSYSQGSGQPQHF.

The chain employs TRBV10-3 and TRBJ1-2; no clear D gene. Looked up from germline, CDR1 is ENHRY and CDR2 is SYGVKD. CDR3 length: 13 amino acids. Trimming stripped 4 bases from V and 8 bases from J, with 14 bases between. The CDR3 loop reads CAISVETLVGYTF. DNA of the CDR3: TGTGCCATCAGTGTCGAGACTCTCGTGGGCTACACCTTC.